Included here is one T cell receptor beta chain sequence, with context. Its matching antigen is unknown. The CDR3 consists of 15 residues. Germline V gene sequence: CDR1 SGHKS, CDR2 YYEKEE (reference sequence). Trimming took 2 bases from V and 2 from J, leaving 11 bases between them. These data are taken from a study of cytomegalovirus exposure and HLA in healthy donors. Study-wide results and limits: A later analysis reportedly found fewer N-insertions in an Asian-associated ancestry cluster than the roughly 670-donor mean.

In the PCR, 60 Vbeta and 13 Jbeta primers were used. Study processing details: A later analysis counted 70 million to 85 million unique TCR beta chains, around 10 million shared. Here immunoSEQ multiplex PCR was the method, and the copy in TCRdb shows in-frame clones only, minus some. For V, J and clone size, that table is used; D and trimming come from the DNA. The table shows approximately 100,000 clones, with 65% to 80% occurring only once. The chain uses TRBV5-5 and TRBJ1-3; D possibly corresponds to TRBD1 (6 bases). Sequenced material: PBMCs. This receptor was taken from a man in his sixties in good health and CMV-seronegative. The CDR3 sequence: CASSFQGSTGNTIYF. DNA of the CDR3: TGTGCCAGCAGCTTTCAGGGGAGCACTGGAAACACCATATATTTT.